This T cell receptor beta chain derives from a study of vaccination and CD4 T cells after COVID-19. At the level of the study: Among convalescent patients, a few were sampled at day 14 and at days 161 to 241 post-vaccination.

In germline, CDR1 is SGHRS, CDR2 YFSETQ. Between the trimmed V and J ends, which lost 4 bases and 0 bases, there was a span of 14 bases. The CDR3 spans 15 residues. The Oncomine TCR Beta short-read assay was what sequenced the DNA obtained from cultured CD4+ T cells. TCRdb fed the PCR reads into MiXCR, producing one record per CDR3 protein. The sample holds 20,000 or so distinct CDR3 sequences, roughly 35% seen once. This clonotype has just one count. Antigen: not known. Time point given: late sampling 161 to 241 days after vaccination in three convalescent patients. Treatment of the sample: roughly ten-day PBMC culture with coronavirus spike peptide pools or control peptides (ViraFEST assay). In the ViraFEST assay, peptide-pool expansion preceded TCR sequencing of expanded clonotypes.

Material: CD4+ T cells from blood, cultured in vitro, obtained about 7 months after SARS-CoV-2 vaccination. This clonotype originated in a human donor who had recovered from COVID-19. This chain joins TRBV5-1 and TRBJ2-7, with a tentative D call TRBD2 (6 bases). This chain's CDR3 is CASSRYSGSSYEQYF. In DNA form, the CDR3 reads TGCGCCAGCAGCCGCTATAGCGGAAGCTCCTACGAGCAGTACTTC. The full variable domain, in which reference TRBV5-1 and TRBJ2-7 provide the parts outside the CDR3, is KAGVTQTPRYLIKTRGQQVTLSCSPISGHRSVSWYQQTPGQGLQFLFEYFSETQRNKGNFPGRFSGRQFSNSRSEMNVSTLELGDSALYLCASSRYSGSSYEQYFGPGTRLTVT.